A selection of T cell receptor beta chains follows, all from one sample in a study of blood T cells in healthy people across ages. TCRdb independently ran MiXCR on the 5' RACE reads; one entry per CDR3 protein. The sample has some 760,000 distinct CDR3 sequences; approximately 25% are singletons. This same sample was also part of a study on T cells of mothers and their children.

The sample comprised blood. These receptors were collected from a boy aged 5 to 17 in good health. Both conserved end residues are part of each CDR3. Fields, in order: clone size, V gene, D gene, J gene, CDR3 protein. D genes are given only for firm matches. Where a row states a size, it is once, few, many or the class of an expanded clone; other rows omit it.

few,TRBV29-1,NA,TRBJ2-3,CSVDTQYF
few,TRBV9,NA,TRBJ2-3,CASSVDRTHVDTQYF
NA,TRBV7-8,NA,TRBJ2-1,CASSLGWGAGNEQFF
few,TRBV5-1,NA,TRBJ2-5,CASKLSGAQSETQYF
NA,TRBV19,TRBD1,TRBJ1-2,CASSKDRRQLYGYTF
few,TRBV5-4,NA,TRBJ1-5,CASSLGPGDQPQHF
NA,TRBV3-1,TRBD2,TRBJ2-7,CASSQGIAGGNSYEQYF
NA,TRBV6-1,NA,TRBJ1-6,CASSGYLSSYNSPLHF
NA,TRBV7-2,TRBD1,TRBJ1-5,CASSPRDRYYSNQPQHF
NA,TRBV29-1,NA,TRBJ1-2,CSVVTNYGYTF
few,TRBV10-3,NA,TRBJ2-5,CAISETETQYF
few,TRBV24-1,NA,NA,CATSDLGAMGYNEQFF
NA,TRBV6-2/TRBV6-3,NA,TRBJ2-1,CASKGGRGSYNEQFF
few,TRBV20-1,TRBD2,TRBJ2-4,CSASSGTSGRKSIQYF
few,TRBV4-1,NA,TRBJ1-4,CASSQDPPTHNWGPNEKLFF
few,TRBV7-2,NA,TRBJ2-7,CASSRGFEQYF
NA,TRBV12-5,TRBD1,TRBJ2-5,CASGPGQQETQYF